The entry that follows covers one T cell receptor (beta chain) sequence. Given a much more abundant clone one base away, this may be a read error. TCRdb re-called the RT-PCR reads through MiXCR, storing one row per CDR3 protein. The sample consists of hundreds of thousands of distinct CDR3 sequences, 14% of them appearing once. Germline CDR1 SGHTA, CDR2 FQGTGA. This CDR3 has 13 residues. The TCR comes from a female donor in good health, serving as a healthy control. Material: memory CD4+ T cells from blood. The chain carries TRBV7-3 and TRBJ1-2; D is possibly TRBD1 (6 bases). The CDR3, as DNA: TGTGACAGCAGTCCCGGACAGAGAGATGGCTACACCTTC. This translates into CDSSPGQRDGYTF.